This TCR beta chain originates from a study of identical twins. TCRdb redid the calling of the 5' RACE reads with MiXCR, one entry per CDR3 protein. The sample has about 470,000 distinct CDR3 sequences; 20% to 30% are singletons. Trimming stripped 1 base from V and 5 bases from J, with 4 bases between. This CDR3 comprises 12 residues. Germline V gives CDR1 SGHKS, CDR2 YYEKEE (reference sequence). The same specimen was also included in a second study, on T cells expressing NK-cell markers.

This TCR was sampled from a woman aged 18-29 years in good health. The chain has TRBV5-5 and TRBJ1-5; D gene uncertain. Specimen: CD4+ T cells sorted from blood. The CDR3 region is CASSLTDQPQHF. As DNA, the CDR3 is TGTGCCAGCAGCTTGACAGATCAGCCCCAGCATTTT.